The clone carrying this TCR beta chain was seen once. Germline lookup yields CDR1 SGHDT and CDR2 YYEEEE. The CDR3 has 14 amino acids. Between the trimmed V and J ends, which lost 2 bases and 8 bases, there was a span of 13 bases. The PCR was carried out with 60 Vbeta primers and 13 Jbeta primers. Repertoires were generated with immunoSEQ multiplex PCR, while TCRdb's copy carries only in-frame clones and drops some. The sample lists around 99,000 clones, less than 80% occurring once. The data stem from a study of cytomegalovirus exposure and HLA in healthy donors. This sequence originates from a woman aged 45-59 years in good health and CMV-seropositive. The sequenced sample was PBMCs. This chain links TRBV5-6 with TRBJ1-4; the D gene is possibly TRBD1 (5 bases). The CDR3: CASSFGGGGEKLFF. The DNA for the CDR3 is TGTGCCAGCAGCTTTGGGGGGGGAGGCGAAAAACTGTTTTTT.